The clone carrying this T cell receptor (beta chain) was seen a few times. Its cognate antigen is unknown. The record originates from a study of blood T cells in healthy people across ages. Isolating PBMCs gave at least 6.5 million of these cells per sample. Overall study results and limits: Unsorted PBMCs blocked a conclusive comparison of naive and antigen-experienced cells. The recorded TCR beta diversity per million T cells decreased in a roughly linear manner with age. It was not known whether donors were CMV positive (a possible confounder of expanded clonotype changes).

The CDR3 has 14 amino acids. V lost 1 base and J 4 bases, leaving 11 bases between the germline ends. Per the germline V gene, CDR1 is SGHVS and CDR2 is FNYEAQ. Through a sample-barcoded 5' primer and a J-beta primer mix, a second PCR was run for roughly 6 to 11 cycles. TCRdb recomputed calls from the 5' RACE reads with MiXCR, one row per CDR3 protein. The top ten clones hold 25% to 30% of a sample with over 600,000 distinct CDR3 sequences, approximately 60% of them seen once. Material: blood. The rearrangement uses TRBV7-6 and TRBJ2-7, with D possibly TRBD2 on 5 matching bases. The clonotype comes from a man aged 35-49 years in good health. The CDR3 protein is CASSLEGRGYEQYF. The CDR3, as DNA: TGTGCCAGCAGCTTAGAAGGCAGAGGGTACGAGCAGTACTTC. Using reference TRBV7-6 and TRBJ2-7 for the parts outside the CDR3, the full variable domain is GAGVSQSPRYKVTKRGQDVALRCDPISGHVSLYWYRQALGQGPEFLTYFNYEAQQDKSGLPNDRFSAERPEGSISTLTIQRTEQRDSAMYRCASSLEGRGYEQYFGPGTRLTVT.